These T cell receptor beta chains were read from a single sample in a study of post-analysis software for immune sequencing data. TCRdb reprocessed the PCR reads with MiXCR, giving one entry per CDR3 protein. The sample contains 500,000 to 600,000 distinct CDR3 sequences, around 40% of which appear only once. Sequenced material: blood. These receptors all stem from a girl between 10 and 17 years old with multiple sclerosis. CDR3s include the opening cysteine and the closing phenylalanine or tryptophan. D genes are given only for firm matches. Expanded clones are given a class, and other clones once, few, many or no size at all.

>NA|TRBV20-1|NA|TRBJ2-3
CSALADATDTQYF
TGCAGCGCCTTAGCGGACGCCACAGATACGCAGTATTTT
>once|TRBV12-3/TRBV12-4|TRBD1|TRBJ2-3
CASSLMRQGITDTQYF
TGTGCCAGCAGTTTAATGAGACAGGGGATCACAGATACGCAGTATTTT
>few|TRBV11-2|NA|TRBJ2-7
CASSTQTGGTYEQYF
TGTGCCAGCAGCACCCAGACCGGGGGTACCTACGAGCAGTACTTC
>NA|TRBV10-3|TRBD1|TRBJ1-2
CAIGGQVYGYTF
TGTGCCATAGGGGGACAGGTCTATGGCTACACCTTC
>NA|TRBV6-1|NA|TRBJ1-2
CASSERLTYGYTF
TGTGCCAGCAGTGAACGGTTAACTTATGGCTACACCTTC
>few|TRBV20-1|NA|TRBJ1-1
CSARVGAPNTEAFF
TGCAGTGCTAGAGTGGGGGCTCCGAACACTGAAGCTTTCTTT
>NA|TRBV2|TRBD1|TRBJ1-4
CANRDRDGNEKLFF
TGTGCCAACCGGGACAGGGACGGCAATGAAAAACTGTTTTTT
>once|TRBV14|TRBD1|TRBJ2-7
CASSQGDRGQGPFGEQYF
TGTGCCAGCAGCCAAGGTGACCGGGGACAGGGGCCGTTCGGCGAGCAGTACTTC
>NA|TRBV12-3/TRBV12-4|NA|TRBJ1-2
CASRPLGDGGGYTF
TGTGCCAGCAGACCCCTGGGAGACGGAGGGGGCTACACCTTC
>NA|TRBV12-3/TRBV12-4|TRBD1|TRBJ2-3
CASRDRGSRPSTDTQYF
TGTGCCAGCAGGGACAGGGGTTCACGACCTAGCACAGATACGCAGTATTTT
>NA|TRBV5-1|NA|TRBJ2-1
CASSLAQVYNEQFF
TGCGCCAGCAGCTTGGCACAAGTCTACAATGAGCAGTTCTTC
>NA|TRBV12-3/TRBV12-4|TRBD1|TRBJ1-1
CASGTGASNTEAFF
TGTGCCAGCGGCACAGGGGCTTCGAACACTGAAGCTTTCTTT
>NA|TRBV20-1|TRBD1|TRBJ1-1
CSARVSTGSTEAFF
TGCAGTGCTAGAGTTTCGACAGGGAGCACTGAAGCTTTCTTT
>few|TRBV15|NA|TRBJ2-3
CATSRGGRLTDTQYF
TGTGCCACCAGCAGAGGGGGCAGACTCACAGATACGCAGTATTTT
>few|TRBV12-3/TRBV12-4|TRBD2|TRBJ2-7
CASSPTSGPRYEQYF
TGTGCCAGCAGCCCGACTAGCGGGCCACGCTACGAGCAGTACTTC
>few|TRBV12-3/TRBV12-4|NA|TRBJ1-5
CASSLVRPLEGNQPQHF
TGTGCCAGCAGTTTAGTGCGGCCCCTGGAGGGCAATCAGCCCCAGCATTTT
>NA|TRBV28|TRBD2|TRBJ2-5
CASSSKGGQYF
TGTGCCAGCAGCAGCAAGGGAGGGCAGTACTTC
>few|TRBV5-1|NA|TRBJ2-3
CASSLGNSDYTDTQYF
TGCGCCAGCAGCTTGGGTAATAGCGACTACACAGATACGCAGTATTTT
>NA|TRBV20-1|NA|TRBJ2-1
CSARTSGTADEQFF
TGCAGTGCTCGAACGAGCGGGACAGCAGATGAGCAGTTCTTC
>few|TRBV7-2|TRBD2|TRBJ2-1
CASRPGGISNEQFF
TGTGCCAGCAGACCGGGGGGGATCAGCAATGAGCAGTTCTTC
>few|TRBV2|NA|TRBJ2-3
CASQAEKTDTQYF
TGTGCCAGCCAGGCCGAGAAGACAGATACGCAGTATTTT
>NA|TRBV7-9|NA|TRBJ2-7
CASSLVGGGGEQYF
TGTGCCAGCAGCTTAGTGGGGGGCGGCGGCGAGCAGTACTTC
>many|TRBV12-3/TRBV12-4|TRBD2|TRBJ2-1
CASRLLAGGYNEQFF
TGTGCCAGCAGGCTGCTAGCGGGAGGGTACAATGAGCAGTTCTTC
>NA|TRBV3-1|NA|TRBJ2-5
CASSQAQGMYQETQYF
TGTGCCAGCAGCCAAGCGCAAGGGATGTACCAAGAGACCCAGTACTTC
>few|TRBV5-1|NA|TRBJ2-1
CASSLSGEYNEQFF
TGCGCCAGCAGCTTGTCCGGAGAATACAATGAGCAGTTCTTC
>few|TRBV20-1|TRBD2|TRBJ2-1
CSAPTSGIVYNEQFF
TGCAGTGCTCCGACTAGCGGGATAGTCTACAATGAGCAGTTCTTC
>few|TRBV7-9|TRBD2|TRBJ2-1
CASSQPGLAGGHNEQFF
TGTGCCAGCAGCCAACCGGGACTAGCGGGAGGCCACAATGAGCAGTTCTTC
>NA|TRBV12-3/TRBV12-4|TRBD1|TRBJ2-1
CASTTGGFYNEQFF
TGTGCCAGCACGACAGGGGGCTTCTACAATGAGCAGTTCTTC
>few|TRBV7-2|TRBD2|TRBJ2-1
CASSLSGLGPYNEQFF
TGTGCCAGCAGCTTATCCGGACTAGGCCCCTACAATGAGCAGTTCTTC
>NA|TRBV10-3|NA|TRBJ2-7
CAISDGAKSYEQYF
TGTGCCATCAGTGACGGAGCTAAATCCTACGAGCAGTACTTC
>NA|TRBV5-1|NA|TRBJ2-7
CASRSSSSYEQYF
TGCGCCAGCAGGTCGTCGAGCTCCTACGAGCAGTACTTC
>few|TRBV20-1|NA|TRBJ2-1
CSALSGGYSYNEQFF
TGCAGTGCACTCAGCGGCGGTTATTCCTACAATGAGCAGTTCTTC
>once|TRBV7-9|TRBD2|TRBJ2-7
CASSLTKRGSYEQYF
TGTGCCAGCAGCTTAACGAAGCGGGGATCCTACGAGCAGTACTTC
>few|TRBV4-1|NA|TRBJ2-1
CASSQQGGPQGNEQFF
TGCGCCAGCAGCCAGCAGGGGGGACCACAGGGAAATGAGCAGTTCTTC
>few|TRBV10-3|TRBD1|TRBJ1-5
CAISKTGVNQPQHF
TGTGCCATCAGTAAGACAGGGGTCAATCAGCCCCAGCATTTT
>NA|TRBV4-1|TRBD2|TRBJ2-7
CASSRYSGITSYEQYF
TGCGCCAGCAGCCGATATAGCGGGATCACCTCCTACGAGCAGTACTTC
>few|TRBV5-6|NA|TRBJ1-5
CASSSPSQPQHF
TGTGCCAGCAGCTCACCATCTCAGCCCCAGCATTTT
>NA|TRBV3-1|NA|TRBJ2-5
CASSLEGSLGRETQYF
TGTGCCAGCAGCCTCGAAGGGTCTTTGGGTAGAGAGACCCAGTACTTC
>NA|TRBV6-5|NA|TRBJ2-5
CASSTPGVAQYF
TGTGCCAGCAGCACCCCGGGGGTGGCCCAGTACTTC
>few|TRBV6-5|NA|TRBJ2-3
CASSYSLGSTDTQYF
TGTGCCAGCAGTTACTCGCTGGGGAGCACAGATACGCAGTATTTT